This TCR beta chain was recorded in a study of control samples from healthy donors and cancer patients. Profiling relied on immunoSEQ multiplex PCR, and the TCRdb table lists in-frame clones only, not all of them. The table includes 90,000 to 150,000 clones, just over 90% detected once. Unmatched junction bases numbered 6, after V lost 1 base and J lost 8 bases. Per germline, CDR1 LGHNA and CDR2 YSLEER. This CDR3 has 15 residues. The sequence was obtained from a woman aged 18-29 years in good health. Sequencing used blood. The gene calls are TRBV4-3 and TRBJ1-4, with 8 bases lining up with TRBD1. The CDR3, as DNA: TGCGCCAGCAGCCAAGGCGGGACAGGAAGAGAAAAACTGTTTTTT. Encoded protein: CASSQGGTGREKLFF.